Listed below are T cell receptor beta chains from one sample, sequenced in a study of OX40 agonist ivuxolimab in advanced cancers. The protocol was immunoSEQ multiplex PCR, while the TCRdb copy is restricted to in-frame clones and leaves out a portion. The sample carries about 93,000 clones, 85% to 95% recorded once. Sample: CD4+ or CD8+ T cells sorted from blood, taken in a trial of the OX40 agonist ivuxolimab. The origin of the receptors is an adult with an advanced solid tumor such as melanoma, head and neck, liver or kidney cancer. CDR3s include the opening cysteine and the closing phenylalanine or tryptophan. The order of the fields is V gene, clone size, D gene, J gene, CDR3 DNA, CDR3 protein. D genes are given only for firm matches. Expanded clones get a size class; other rows say once, few or many, or leave the size out.

TRBV11-2	-	-	TRBJ2-1	TGTGCCAGCAGCGAAACGGAGCAGTTCTTC	CASSETEQFF
TRBV12-5	few	-	TRBJ1-1	TGTGCTAGTGGTTATGGGAACACTGAAGCTTTCTTT	CASGYGNTEAFF
TRBV6-6	-	-	TRBJ2-3	TGTGCCAGCAGCCCCCTAAGCACAGATACGCAGTATTTT	CASSPLSTDTQYF
TRBV9	once	-	TRBJ2-3	TGTGCCAGCAGCGGGACATCTTTTCCAGATACGCAGTATTTT	CASSGTSFPDTQYF
TRBV6-1	once	-	TRBJ2-5	TGTGCCAGCAGTGAAGCAACAGGGGTGCTAGCGGCCGGGCAGGAGACCCAGTACTTC	CASSEATGVLAAGQETQYF
TRBV10-1	once	-	TRBJ2-7	TGCGCCAGCAGTGATCGTGGGTACGAGCAGTACTTC	CASSDRGYEQYF
TRBV19	-	-	TRBJ1-1	TGTGCCAGTAGCATCGGGGGGAACACTGAAGCTTTCTTT	CASSIGGNTEAFF
TRBV7-6	-	TRBD1	TRBJ2-1	TGTGCCAGCAGCATTCATCGGACAGGGGGCGAGGAGCAGTTCTTC	CASSIHRTGGEEQFF
TRBV7-6	-	-	TRBJ1-1	TGTGCCAGCAGCTCAGGGGTTCGGGCTTTCTTT	CASSSGVRAFF
TRBV6-1	-	TRBD1	TRBJ2-6	TGTGCCAGCAGGGGGGACAGTTCTGGGGCCAACGTCCTGACTTTC	CASRGDSSGANVLTF
TRBV21-1	-	-	TRBJ2-7	TGTGCCAGCAGCGCGTACGAGCAGTACTTC	CASSAYEQYF
TRBV5-8	-	-	TRBJ2-7	TGTGCCAGCAGCTTGGAAGTCCGGTCCTACGAGCAGTACTTC	CASSLEVRSYEQYF
TRBV4-1	-	-	TRBJ1-5	TGCGCCAGCAGCCAAGGGGGGAAAAGCAATCAGCCCCAGCATTTT	CASSQGGKSNQPQHF
TRBV6-1	-	-	TRBJ2-1	TGTGCCAGCTCGATAGCGAGCTCCTACAATGAGCAGTTCTTC	CASSIASSYNEQFF
TRBV13	-	TRBD1	TRBJ2-1	TGTGCCAGCAGCTTCCGGACAGGGTTTGGGTACAATGAGCAGTTCTTC	CASSFRTGFGYNEQFF
TRBV7-9	-	-	TRBJ1-2	TGTGCCAGCAGCTTGAGTAGCCAGTTCGCTAACTATGGCTACACCTTC	CASSLSSQFANYGYTF
TRBV29-1	once	-	TRBJ1-2	TGCAGCGTTGGGACGGACTATGGCTACACCTTC	CSVGTDYGYTF
TRBV7-9	-	-	TRBJ1-5	TGTGCCAGCAGCCCCCGAGAGGGGGAGGTGGAGGATCAGCCCCAGCATTTT	CASSPREGEVEDQPQHF
TRBV19	once	-	TRBJ1-1	TGTGCCAGTAGTATAGCAGGGGACACTGAAGCTTTCTTT	CASSIAGDTEAFF
TRBV29-1	-	TRBD1	TRBJ1-2	TGCAGCGTCTTCAAACCCCCTGTGGGACAGGGGATCATGGACTATGGCTACACCTTC	CSVFKPPVGQGIMDYGYTF
TRBV14	-	-	TRBJ2-7	TGTGCCAGCAGCCAAAATTGGGGCGAGGGAGGCTACGAGCAGTACTTC	CASSQNWGEGGYEQYF
TRBV6-6	-	-	TRBJ1-2	TGTGCCAGCAGTTACTCCCTACAGGGTTCTCACTATGGCTACACCTTC	CASSYSLQGSHYGYTF
TRBV10-3	-	-	TRBJ1-4	TGTGCCATCAGTGAGTCGAGGCAAGTAAATTCGGCTAATGAAAAACTGTTTTTT	CAISESRQVNSANEKLFF
TRBV5-1	-	-	TRBJ1-6	TGCGCCAGCAGCAGACGTTCTAATTCACCCCTCCACTTT	CASSRRSNSPLHF
TRBV6-5	-	-	TRBJ1-2	TGTGCCAGCAGTTACTCGAACAGTTTGGGCTACACCTTC	CASSYSNSLGYTF
TRBV6-1	-	TRBD1	TRBJ1-5	TGTGCCAGCAGCCCCGGACAGGGGAATCAGCCCCAGCATTTT	CASSPGQGNQPQHF
TRBV7-2	-	-	TRBJ2-2	TGTGCCAGCAGCTTATACAGGGCCCCGAACACCGGGGAGCTGTTTTTT	CASSLYRAPNTGELFF
TRBV2	-	-	TRBJ1-1	TGTGCCAGCGCCCTGGCAGGGGTAGGGACTGAAGCTTTCTTT	CASALAGVGTEAFF
TRBV19	-	-	TRBJ2-7	TGTGCCAGTAGTATAGGTTCCGGACCCTACGAGCAGTACTTC	CASSIGSGPYEQYF
TRBV6-5	-	-	TRBJ2-7	TGTGCCAGCAGTTACTCATTGGGCTCCTACGAGCAGTACTTC	CASSYSLGSYEQYF
TRBV9	-	-	TRBJ2-3	TGTGCCAGCAGCCCGTCTAGCACAGATACGCAGTATTTT	CASSPSSTDTQYF
TRBV6-6	-	-	TRBJ2-5	TGTGCCAGCAGTTACAGGGTTCGGGAGACCCAGTACTTC	CASSYRVRETQYF
TRBV19	-	-	TRBJ1-1	TGTGCCAGTAGTATAGAGCAGACAGCCGACACTGAAGCTTTCTTT	CASSIEQTADTEAFF
TRBV7-2	-	-	TRBJ1-3	TGTGCCAGCAGCTTAGAACTGAGCTCTGGAAACACCATATATTTT	CASSLELSSGNTIYF
TRBV5-1	once	-	TRBJ1-1	TGCGCCAGCAGCCTCCCCAGCACTGAAGCTTTCTTT	CASSLPSTEAFF